This TCR beta chain was obtained from a study of shared clonotypes between healthy human individuals. A deep-level run was used for the assay. Every immunoSEQ plate was one replicate of a subset's evenly spread DNA. Sequencing used immunoSEQ multiplex PCR; TCRdb keeps in-frame clones, though not all of them. The sample lists approximately 1.5 million clones, less than 99% seen once, with about 0.34% in the top ten. CDR1 is MDHEN and CDR2 is SYDVKM in the germline V gene. This CDR3 has 14 amino acids. The V end lost 8 bases, the J end lost 3 bases, and 17 bases lay between the germline ends. Whole-study results and caveats: Rarefaction analysis demonstrated incomplete sorted-subset sequencing notwithstanding large depth. Generally, estimated richness proved larger in naive subsets than it did in memory subsets.

Worth noting for this clone: Its target is not known.

The V and J genes are TRBV28 and TRBJ2-7, with a tentative D call TRBD1 (5 bases). This receptor was obtained from a man under 40 in good health. What was sequenced was naive CD4+ T cells sorted from blood. Regarding subset: CD45RA+ positively selected. The CDR3 bases are TGTGCCAGCGGGGCGCAGGCTAAAGGCTACGAGCAGTACTTC. It translates to CASGAQAKGYEQYF.